This TCR beta chain originates from a study of cytomegalovirus exposure and HLA in healthy donors. Note on this clone: What it binds is unknown.

The CDR3 is 16 amino acids. The V and J ends lost 1 base and 4 bases respectively, with 13 bases between them. Germline CDR1 is SGHVS and CDR2 is FNYEAQ. Study-level findings and limits: Evidence from a later analysis indicated that most CMV-associated TCR beta chains looked HLA-restricted. What a later analysis reportedly showed was that an Asian-associated ancestry cluster had fewer N-insertions than the approximately 700-donor mean. Researchers reported in a later analysis that a missense DCLRE1C variant was tied to TCR beta V- and J-gene trimming.

In the PCR, 60 Vbeta and 13 Jbeta primers were used. Using immunoSEQ multiplex PCR, the repertoire was profiled, and TCRdb retains in-frame clones only, with some absent. Its listing shows 100,000 to 150,000 clones. What was sequenced was PBMCs. The genes are TRBV7-6 and TRBJ1-4; D gene ambiguous. The TCR was taken from a man under 40 in good health and CMV-seronegative. The CDR3 DNA sequence: TGTGCCAGCAGCTTAGGGGGAGGACGGAATAATGAAAAACTGTTTTTT. This translates into CASSLGGGRNNEKLFF.